This T cell receptor beta chain was identified in a study of persistence of HIV-infected CD4 T cells. A note on this clone: The target antigen is unknown.

Whole-study results and caveats: Compared with CD3/CD28-stimulated cells, CMV- and Gag-responding cells showed lower TCRbeta richness.

The immunoSEQ assay was version 4, run in survey mode. Sequencing used immunoSEQ multiplex PCR; TCRdb keeps in-frame clones, though not all of them. This table has tens of thousands of clones, more than 70% appearing once. Stimulation used around 10 ug/mL lysate from CMV-infected fibroblasts. CD40L-negative CD69-negative CD45RO-high memory CD4+ T cells were sorted as populations depleted of antigen-responding cells. For at least 4 years, plasma HIV-1 RNA was undetectable (<50 copies/mL). Inclusion required CMV-positive serology and CD4+ counts above 400 cells/uL. Before stimulation, PBMCs underwent CD8+ T cell depletion. The CDR3 contains 17 residues. Germline values: CDR1 MNHNS, CDR2 SASEGT. V was trimmed by 2 bases and J by 4 bases, leaving 17 bases between them.

This TCR came from an adult man with HIV who was CMV-seropositive. The chain is built from TRBV6-1 and TRBJ1-4; TRBD1 might be the D (6 bases). This material consisted of CD4+ T cells sorted from PBMCs after approximately 18-hour stimulation, taken from a patient who received antiretroviral therapy. CDR3 sequence reads: CASSETGGSSYNEKLFF. The CDR3 DNA follows: TGTGCCAGCAGTGAAACGGGGGGCTCGTCGTATAATGAAAAACTGTTTTTT.